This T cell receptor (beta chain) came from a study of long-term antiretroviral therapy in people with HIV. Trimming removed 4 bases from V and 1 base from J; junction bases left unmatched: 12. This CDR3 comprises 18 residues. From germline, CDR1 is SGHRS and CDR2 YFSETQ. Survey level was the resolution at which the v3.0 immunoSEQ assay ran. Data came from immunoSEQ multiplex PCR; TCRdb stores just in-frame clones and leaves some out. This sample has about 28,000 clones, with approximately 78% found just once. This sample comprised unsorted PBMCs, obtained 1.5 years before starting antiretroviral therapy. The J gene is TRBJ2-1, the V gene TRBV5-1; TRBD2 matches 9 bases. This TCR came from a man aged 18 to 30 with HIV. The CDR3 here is CASSGGGLALDSYNEQFF. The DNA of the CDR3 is TGCGCCAGCAGCGGTGGAGGACTAGCGCTTGATTCCTACAATGAGCAGTTCTTC. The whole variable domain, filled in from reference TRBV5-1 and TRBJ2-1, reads KAGVTQTPRYLIKTRGQQVTLSCSPISGHRSVSWYQQTPGQGLQFLFEYFSETQRNKGNFPGRFSGRQFSNSRSEMNVSTLELGDSALYLCASSGGGLALDSYNEQFFGPGTRLTVL.